This T cell receptor (beta chain) emerged from a study of T cells after yellow fever vaccination. Study conclusions and caveats: The secondary response peaked faster, at day 5 versus 15, but was weaker. The study re-detected most primary-vaccination clones after the booster (96% CD4, roughly 88% CD8).

V shed 1 base and J shed 0 bases, with 15 bases lying between them. The CDR3 covers 17 residues. Germline CDR1 is SGHTA and CDR2 is FQGNSA. The authors made TCR cDNA by 5'RACE template switching, adding a universal primer site and UMIs. Using its own MiXCR run on the 5' RACE reads, TCRdb lists one record per CDR3 protein. In the table there are a few hundred thousand distinct CDR3 sequences, over 3.5% of which are singletons. There are a few counts of this clonotype. Its antigen remains unidentified. The clonotype comes from a man aged 18 to 30 who received the YFV17D yellow fever vaccine. The specimen comprised PBMCs, sampled 15 days after the yellow fever booster vaccination. V is TRBV7-2 and J is TRBJ1-2, with D perhaps matching TRBD1 (6 bases). CDR3 amino acids: CASSLGGGPRTNYGYTF. The CDR3 bases are TGTGCCAGCAGCTTAGGGGGGGGGCCGAGAACTAACTATGGCTACACCTTC.